One sample yielded the 28 T cell receptor beta chains listed below, sequenced in a study of OX40 agonist ivuxolimab in advanced cancers. Data came from immunoSEQ multiplex PCR; TCRdb stores just in-frame clones and leaves some out. Here the sample spans 20,000 to 30,000 clones, approximately 77% being singletons. The specimen comprised CD4+ or CD8+ T cells sorted from blood, sampled in a trial of the OX40 agonist ivuxolimab. These receptors were taken from an adult with an advanced solid tumor such as melanoma, head and neck, liver or kidney cancer.

Notes on this clone: An end of the junction differs from the germline gene, which may be a read error. The chain has TRBV23-1 and TRBJ2-4; 8 bases fit TRBD1. TRBV23-1 is annotated as an ORF whose role is uncertain. The CDR3 length is 13 residues. CDR3 nucleotide sequence: TGCGCCCGCAGGGGGCTAGCCAAAAACATTCAGTACTTC. Translation gives CARRGLAKNIQYF.

This clone was seen once. J is TRBJ1-3 and V is TRBV30, with 9 bases lining up with TRBD1. This CDR3 region has 15 residues. In germline, CDR1 is GTSNPN, CDR2 SVGIG (reference sequence). The J segment lost 2 bases and the V segment lost 4 bases, leaving 6 bases of the junction unmatched. Here the CDR3 reads CAWTRTGAPGNTIYF. The DNA of the CDR3 is TGTGCCTGGACCCGGACAGGGGCCCCTGGAAACACCATATATTTT.

The chain carries TRBV9 and TRBJ2-2; D might be TRBD1 (5 bases). CDR1 and CDR2 (germline): SGDLS, YYNGEE. Trimming removed 1 base from V and 3 bases from J, with 7 bases in between. CDR3 length: 14 residues. For the CDR3, the DNA is TGTGCCAGCAGCGTACAGGGTCACACCGGGGAGCTGTTTTTT. Residues: CASSVQGHTGELFF. Full variable domain (rest looked up from reference TRBV9 and TRBJ2-2): DSGVTQTPKHLITATGQRVTLRCSPRSGDLSVYWYQQSLDQGLQFLIQYYNGEERAKGNILERFSAQQFPDLHSELNLSSLELGDSALYFCASSVQGHTGELFFGEGSRLTVL.

The chain is built from TRBV28 and TRBJ2-2; TRBD1 is a possible D gene (6 bases). Between the trimmed V and J ends, which lost 3 bases and 7 bases, there was a span of 9 bases. Germline V gives CDR1 MDHEN, CDR2 SYDVKM. The CDR3 runs 13 residues. CDR3: CASSFRQVGELFF. The DNA of the CDR3 is TGTGCCAGCAGTTTCCGACAGGTCGGGGAGCTGTTTTTT.

This clone was observed a single time. The V call is TRBV23-1, the J call TRBJ1-3; D is uncertain. TRBV23-1 is placed among ORFs of uncertain function. Trimming left V 0 bases short and J 1 base short, with 16 bases between. The CDR3 has 18 amino acids. CDR3 DNA: TGCGCCAGCAGTCAATCGTCAGCACTTCCCTGGTCTGGAAACACCATATATTTT. Translating gives CASSQSSALPWSGNTIYF.

V is TRBV5-1 and J is TRBJ2-7, with TRBD1 matching 7 bases. Germline loops: CDR1 SGHRS, CDR2 YFSETQ. There are 16 residues in the CDR3. J lost 0 bases, V lost 2 bases, and 8 bases had no gene match. CDR3 sequence reads: CASSLSGTDSSYEQYF. CDR3 coding DNA: TGCGCCAGCAGCTTATCCGGGACAGATAGCTCCTACGAGCAGTACTTC.

This sequence joins TRBV19 and TRBJ2-1; 11 bases fit TRBD2. CDR1 is LNHDA, CDR2 SQIVND, per germline (reference sequence). The J segment lost 8 bases and the V segment lost 1 base, leaving 13 bases of the junction unmatched. The CDR3 has 18 amino acids. The chain's CDR3 is CASSIGGPGTSGRDEQFF. DNA for the CDR3: TGTGCCAGTAGTATAGGAGGTCCCGGGACTAGCGGCCGTGATGAGCAGTTCTTC.

V and J are TRBV28 and TRBJ2-3; either TRBD1 or TRBD2 may supply D (5 bases each). CDR1 MDHEN and CDR2 SYDVKM come from the germline V gene. The V end was cut by 2 bases, the J end by 3 bases, with 12 bases between. CDR3 length equals 15 residues. The CDR3 DNA is TGTGCCAGCAGTTTACGAGGGGCCGCGACAGATACGCAGTATTTT. This encodes CASSLRGAATDTQYF.

This rearrangement joins TRBV2 to TRBJ2-7; D not resolved. The CDR3 loop spans 12 amino acids. Germline V gives CDR1 SNHLY, CDR2 FYNNEI. V was trimmed by 11 bases and J by 2 bases, leaving 13 bases between them. The chain's CDR3 is CALGPGPYEQYF. Written as DNA, the CDR3 is TGTGCCCTTGGGCCGGGCCCCTACGAGCAGTACTTC.

The chain couples TRBV7-2 to TRBJ2-7; D gene uncertain. With 2 bases removed from V and 3 bases from J, the gap between germline ends came to 8 bases. Germline CDR1 and CDR2: SGHTA and FQGNSA. This CDR3 comprises 13 residues. The CDR3 DNA reads TGTGCCAGCAGCTTAATGGGCGGCTACGAGCAGTACTTC. Encoded protein: CASSLMGGYEQYF.

The chain uses TRBV7-2 and TRBJ1-2, with TRBD1 as a possible D gene (5 bases). Germline V gene sequence: CDR1 SGHTA, CDR2 FQGNSA. Trimming cost V 1 base and J 5 bases, with 14 bases left between them. The CDR3 has 15 amino acids. CDR3 residues: CASSLGPDSGYGYTF. The CDR3 DNA sequence: TGTGCCAGCAGCTTAGGCCCAGACTCAGGGTATGGCTACACCTTC.

In its sample, this clone was seen once. This rearrangement joins TRBV25-1 to TRBJ2-1; no clear D. Germline V gene lookup returns CDR1 MGHDK and CDR2 SYGVNS. V gave up 6 bases and J gave up 5 bases, with 8 bases separating them. This CDR3 is 12 amino acids long. CDR3 in amino acids: CASRTLNNEQFF. The CDR3 nucleotides are TGTGCCAGCAGGACATTGAACAATGAGCAGTTCTTC.

The J gene is TRBJ2-3, the V gene TRBV5-1; TRBD2 matches 13 bases. V shed 2 bases and J 4 bases; nucleotides not matched to a gene: 1. Germline V gene lookup returns CDR1 SGHRS and CDR2 YFSETQ. The length of the CDR3 is 15 residues. CDR3 sequence (DNA): TGCGCCAGCAGCTTAACTAGCGGGGGGGCAGATACGCAGTATTTT. It codes for CASSLTSGGADTQYF.

The chain combines TRBV18 with TRBJ2-1; maybe TRBD1 (5 bases). Trimming pared 6 bases from V and 0 bases from J, leaving 6 bases between. CDR3 length equals 13 residues. Germline V CDR1 and CDR2: KGHSH, LQKENI. CDR3 sequence (DNA): TGTGCCAGCTCCAGGGACTCCTACAATGAGCAGTTCTTC. This encodes CASSRDSYNEQFF.

The chain recombines TRBV6-6 with TRBJ1-4; D possibly corresponds to TRBD1 (5 bases). The germline gives CDR1 MNHNY, CDR2 SVGAGI (reference sequence). CDR3 length equals 15 residues. The germline V and J ends were trimmed by 6 bases and 1 base, with 12 bases remaining between them. DNA of the CDR3: TGTGCCAGCAGCCAGGACAAGGGAACTAATGAAAAACTGTTTTTT. Translation gives CASSQDKGTNEKLFF.

As regards this clone: At one boundary the junction diverges from the germline segment, which might be a read error. V is TRBV9 and J is TRBJ1-3, with D possibly TRBD1 on 5 matching bases. The CDR3 loop spans 17 amino acids. The germline V gene encodes CDR1 SGDLS and CDR2 YYNGEE. CDR3 nucleotide sequence: TGTGCCAGCAGCGCCGGGTTCCTAAGGGGATCTGGAAGCACCATATATTTT. Encoded protein: CASSAGFLRGSGSTIYF.

The chain uses TRBV28 and TRBJ1-2; D remains ambiguous. Germline values: CDR1 MDHEN, CDR2 SYDVKM. This CDR3 contains 16 residues. Trimming removed 4 bases at V and 0 bases at J, with 15 bases between. CDR3 loop: CASSYRAWGANYGYTF. In DNA form, the CDR3 reads TGTGCCAGCAGTTACCGGGCCTGGGGAGCTAACTATGGCTACACCTTC.

V gene TRBV5-6 combines with J gene TRBJ2-3; D ambiguous. Germline loops: CDR1 SGHDT, CDR2 YYEEEE. CDR3 length equals 14 residues. Trimming stripped 3 bases from V and 5 bases from J, with 13 bases between. Written as DNA, the CDR3 is TGTGCCAGCAGCTCCCCATTCTCCGTAGATACGCAGTATTTT. Translated: CASSSPFSVDTQYF.

The chain recombines TRBV4-3 with TRBJ2-2; 7 positions match TRBD1. Per germline, CDR1 LGHNA and CDR2 YSLEER. The CDR3 runs 20 residues. The V segment lost 1 base and the J segment 0 bases; nucleotides outside the gene matches: 14. The DNA of the CDR3 is TGCGCCAGCAGCCAAGGGATCGGACAGGCCCTTTTTACGAACACCGGGGAGCTGTTTTTT. Amino acids: CASSQGIGQALFTNTGELFF.

The chain uses TRBV5-1 and TRBJ2-7, with D perhaps matching TRBD2 (5 bases). V was cut by 1 base and J by 0 bases, with 11 bases left in between. This CDR3 region has 15 residues. The V gene's germline CDR1 is SGHRS and CDR2 YFSETQ. CDR3 nucleotide sequence: TGCGCCAGCAGCTTGCGGGGAACCAGCTCCTACGAGCAGTACTTC. This codes for CASSLRGTSSYEQYF. The whole variable domain, remainder taken from reference TRBV5-1 and TRBJ2-7, is KAGVTQTPRYLIKTRGQQVTLSCSPISGHRSVSWYQQTPGQGLQFLFEYFSETQRNKGNFPGRFSGRQFSNSRSEMNVSTLELGDSALYLCASSLRGTSSYEQYFGPGTRLTVT.

The chain is built from TRBV6-6 and TRBJ2-1; 8 nucleotides match TRBD2. The CDR3 is made up of 15 amino acids. V lost 4 bases to trimming and J lost 8 bases; unmatched junction nucleotides: 10. The germline V gene encodes CDR1 MNHNY and CDR2 SVGAGI (reference sequence). The DNA of the CDR3 is TGTGCCAGCAGTTCCCCGAGCGGGAGACATGATGAGCAGTTCTTC. This encodes CASSSPSGRHDEQFF.

This clone was seen a handful of times. The chain carries TRBV7-8 and TRBJ1-2; no firm D call. V was clipped by 1 base and J by 2 bases, with 8 bases between them. The CDR3 is 14 residues long. In germline, CDR1 is SGHVS, CDR2 FQNEAQ. In DNA, the CDR3 is TGTGCCAGCAGCTTAGTTCCGGTGAACTATGGCTACACCTTC. It encodes CASSLVPVNYGYTF.

V is TRBV7-8 and J is TRBJ2-7; D is ambiguous. V was pared by 1 base and J by 8 bases, with 6 bases between. Germline V gene lookup returns CDR1 SGHVS and CDR2 FQNEAQ. The CDR3 length is 11 residues. The CDR3 is CASSLGNQQYF. The CDR3 nucleotides read TGTGCCAGCAGCTTAGGGAATCAGCAGTACTTC.

The chain combines TRBV7-2 with TRBJ1-1; TRBD1 agrees at 8 bases. The J segment lost 5 bases and the V segment lost 5 bases, leaving 4 bases of the junction unmatched. CDR3 length: 13 residues. Germline V gives CDR1 SGHTA, CDR2 FQGNSA. CDR3 nucleotide sequence: TGTGCCAGCAGCCCGGACAGGGCGACTGAAGCTTTCTTT. Its translation: CASSPDRATEAFF. Based on the CDR3 plus reference TRBV7-2 and TRBJ1-1, the full variable domain is GAGVSQSPSNKVTEKGKDVELRCDPISGHTALYWYRQSLGQGLEFLIYFQGNSAPDKSGLPSDRFSAERTGGSVSTLTIQRTQQEDSAVYLCASSPDRATEAFFGQGTRLTVV.

This clone came up a few times. The chain recombines TRBV10-2 with TRBJ1-5; 10 positions agree with TRBD1. After removal of 8 bases from V and 6 bases from J, the junction contained 7 bases not matched to a gene. Germline values: CDR1 WSHSY, CDR2 SAAADI. This CDR3 has 14 residues. The CDR3 DNA reads as TGCGCCAGCGGGGACAGGGGCAAAAGTCAGCCCCAGCATTTT. This translates into CASGDRGKSQPQHF.

V gene TRBV5-4 combines with J gene TRBJ1-6; 10 bases agree with TRBD1. Losses at the gene ends were 4 bases for V and 7 bases for J; bases not matched to a gene: 5. The CDR3 is 15 residues long. CDR1 is SGHNT, CDR2 YYREEE, per germline (reference sequence). CDR3 DNA: TGTGCCAGCAGCCCAGGGACAGGGGTAAATTCACCCCTCCACTTT. It specifies CASSPGTGVNSPLHF.

The chain uses TRBV28 and TRBJ2-2; D might be TRBD2 (6 bases). CDR3 length equals 14 residues. Germline V lookup: CDR1 MDHEN, CDR2 SYDVKM. V gave up 6 bases and J gave up 5 bases, with 13 bases separating them. The CDR3 here is CASRLPSATGELFF. The CDR3 region has the DNA TGTGCCAGCAGATTACCTAGCGCTACCGGGGAGCTGTTTTTT.

The chain couples TRBV2 to TRBJ2-7; D gene unclear. This CDR3 spans 12 amino acids. Germline lookup yields CDR1 SNHLY and CDR2 FYNNEI. Between the trimmed V and J ends, which lost 5 bases and 3 bases, there was a span of 8 bases. The DNA for the CDR3 is TGTGCCAGCAGTCCGTCCCTCTACGAGCAGTACTTC. Amino acid sequence: CASSPSLYEQYF.